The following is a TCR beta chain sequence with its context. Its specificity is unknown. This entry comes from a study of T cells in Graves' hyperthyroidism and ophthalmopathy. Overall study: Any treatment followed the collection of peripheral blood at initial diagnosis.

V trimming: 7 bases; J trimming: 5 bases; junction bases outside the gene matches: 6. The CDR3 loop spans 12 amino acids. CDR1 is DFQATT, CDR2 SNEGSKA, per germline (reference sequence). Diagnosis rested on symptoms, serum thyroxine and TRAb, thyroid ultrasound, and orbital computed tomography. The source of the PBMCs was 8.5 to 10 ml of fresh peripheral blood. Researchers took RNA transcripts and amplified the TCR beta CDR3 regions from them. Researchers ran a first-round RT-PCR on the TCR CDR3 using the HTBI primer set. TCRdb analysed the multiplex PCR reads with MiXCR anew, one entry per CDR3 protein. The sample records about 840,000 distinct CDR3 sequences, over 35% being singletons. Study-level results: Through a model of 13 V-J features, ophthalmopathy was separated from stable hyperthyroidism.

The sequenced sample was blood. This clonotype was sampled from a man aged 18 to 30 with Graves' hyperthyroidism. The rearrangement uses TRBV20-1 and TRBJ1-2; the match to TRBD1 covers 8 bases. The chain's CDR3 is CSGLGTGYGYTF. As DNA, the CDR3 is TGCAGTGGCCTCGGGACAGGTTATGGCTACACCTTC.